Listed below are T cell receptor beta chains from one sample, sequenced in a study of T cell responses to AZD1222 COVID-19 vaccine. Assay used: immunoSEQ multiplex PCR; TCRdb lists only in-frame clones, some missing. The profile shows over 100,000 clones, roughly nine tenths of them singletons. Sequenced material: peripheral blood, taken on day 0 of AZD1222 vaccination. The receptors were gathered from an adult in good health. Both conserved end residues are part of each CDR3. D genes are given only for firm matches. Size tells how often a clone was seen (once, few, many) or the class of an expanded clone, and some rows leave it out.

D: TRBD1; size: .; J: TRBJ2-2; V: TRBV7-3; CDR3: CASSSLGQGNTGELFF; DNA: TGTGCCAGCAGCTCACTGGGACAGGGGAACACCGGGGAGCTGTTTTTT
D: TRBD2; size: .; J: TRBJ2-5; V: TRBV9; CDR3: CASSVDGSGAETQYF; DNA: TGTGCCAGCAGCGTAGATGGTAGCGGGGCGGAGACCCAGTACTTC
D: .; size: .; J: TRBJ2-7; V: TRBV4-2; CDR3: CASSLKADYEQYF; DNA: TGTGCCAGCAGCCTAAAGGCGGACTACGAGCAGTACTTC
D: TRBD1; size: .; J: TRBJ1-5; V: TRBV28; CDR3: CASSSTGLQPQHF; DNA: TGTGCCAGCAGTTCGACAGGGCTTCAGCCCCAGCATTTT
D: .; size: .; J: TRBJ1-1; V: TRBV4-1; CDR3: CASSPGWGGSTEAFF; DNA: TGCGCCAGCAGCCCGGGCTGGGGTGGGAGTACTGAAGCTTTCTTT
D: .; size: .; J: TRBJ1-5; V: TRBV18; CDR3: CASSPRSGSQPQHF; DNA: TGTGCCAGCTCACCACGGTCGGGGTCTCAGCCCCAGCATTTT
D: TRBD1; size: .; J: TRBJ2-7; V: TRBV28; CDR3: CASSRPRDSSSYEQYF; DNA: TGTGCCAGCAGTCGGCCCCGGGACAGCTCCTCCTACGAGCAGTACTTC
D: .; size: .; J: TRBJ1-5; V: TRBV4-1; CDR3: CASSQEGSFGPQHF; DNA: TGCGCCAGCAGCCAAGAGGGCAGCTTCGGGCCCCAGCATTTT
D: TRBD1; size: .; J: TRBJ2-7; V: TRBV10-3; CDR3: CAIRDRDLEWF; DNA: TGTGCCATCCGGGACAGAGACCTAGAATGGTTC
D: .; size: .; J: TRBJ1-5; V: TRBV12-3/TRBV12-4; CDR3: CASSFSQNQPQHF; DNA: TGTGCCAGCAGTTTTTCTCAGAATCAGCCCCAGCATTTT
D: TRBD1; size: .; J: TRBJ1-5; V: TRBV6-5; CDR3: CASSQDRNSNQPQHF; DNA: TGTGCCAGCAGTCAGGACAGGAATAGCAATCAGCCCCAGCATTTT
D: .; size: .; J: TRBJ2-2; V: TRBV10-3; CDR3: CAISDRETHKDTGELFF; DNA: TGTGCCATCAGTGACAGGGAAACCCACAAGGACACCGGGGAGCTGTTTTTT
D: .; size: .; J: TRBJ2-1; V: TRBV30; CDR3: CAFGGGNNEQFF; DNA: TGTGCCTTTGGCGGAGGGAACAATGAGCAGTTCTTC
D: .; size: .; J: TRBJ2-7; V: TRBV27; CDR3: CASSPGNYEQYF; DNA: TGTGCCAGCAGCCCAGGTAACTACGAGCAGTACTTC
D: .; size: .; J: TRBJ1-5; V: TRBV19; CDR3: CASSIAGNNQPQHF; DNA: TGTGCCAGTAGTATAGCAGGGAACAATCAGCCCCAGCATTTT
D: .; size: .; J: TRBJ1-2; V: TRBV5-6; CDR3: CASSLAPSKAYGYTF; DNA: TGTGCCAGCAGCTTGGCACCCTCGAAAGCTTATGGCTACACCTTC
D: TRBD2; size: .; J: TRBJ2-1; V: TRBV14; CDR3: CASSRLTSGGAAEQFF; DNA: TGTGCCAGCAGCCGGTTAACTAGCGGGGGGGCGGCTGAGCAGTTCTTC
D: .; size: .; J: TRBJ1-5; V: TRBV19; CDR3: CASSIVGILLGQPQHF; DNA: TGTGCCAGTAGTATAGTTGGCATTTTACTGGGTCAGCCCCAGCATTTT
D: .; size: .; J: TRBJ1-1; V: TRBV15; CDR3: CATSRGQINTEAFF; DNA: TGTGCCACCAGCAGAGGCCAGATTAACACTGAAGCTTTCTTT
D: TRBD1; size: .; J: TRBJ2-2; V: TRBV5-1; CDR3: CASSRRQGTTGELFF; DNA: TGCGCCAGCAGCCGGAGACAGGGTACGACCGGGGAGCTGTTTTTT
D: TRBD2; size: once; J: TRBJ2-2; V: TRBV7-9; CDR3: CASTPWGGTNTGELFF; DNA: TGTGCCAGCACCCCATGGGGGGGGACGAACACCGGGGAGCTGTTTTTT
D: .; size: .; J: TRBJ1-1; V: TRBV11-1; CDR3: CASSHASNTEAFF; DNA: TGTGCCAGCAGCCATGCGTCGAACACTGAAGCTTTCTTT
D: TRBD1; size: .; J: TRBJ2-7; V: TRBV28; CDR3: CASSPPGQDPYEQYF; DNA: TGTGCCAGCAGTCCTCCGGGACAGGATCCCTACGAGCAGTACTTC
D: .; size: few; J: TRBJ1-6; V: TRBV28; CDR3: CASSFGQSSSPLHF; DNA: TGTGCCAGCAGTTTTGGGCAGTCAAGCTCACCCCTCCACTTT
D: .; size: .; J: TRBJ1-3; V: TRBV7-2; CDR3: CASSLTGTPLSGNTIYF; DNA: TGTGCCAGCAGCTTGACCGGGACACCTCTCTCTGGAAACACCATATATTTT
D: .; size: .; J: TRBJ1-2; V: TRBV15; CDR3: CATSRDRGGYGYTF; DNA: TGTGCCACCAGCAGAGATCGGGGGGGCTATGGCTACACCTTC
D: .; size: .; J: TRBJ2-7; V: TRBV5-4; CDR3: CASGEGGRREQYF; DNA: TGTGCCAGCGGAGAGGGGGGGAGGCGCGAGCAGTACTTC
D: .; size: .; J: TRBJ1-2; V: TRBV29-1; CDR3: CSALTDNYGYTF; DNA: TGCAGCGCCCTGACCGATAACTATGGCTACACCTTC
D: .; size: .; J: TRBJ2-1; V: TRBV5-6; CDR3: CASSFNSPPAGEQFF; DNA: TGTGCCAGCAGCTTTAACTCCCCCCCGGCCGGTGAGCAGTTCTTC
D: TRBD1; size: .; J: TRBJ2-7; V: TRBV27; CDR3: CASTLRGTGTYEQYF; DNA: TGTGCCAGCACCCTTAGAGGGACAGGGACCTACGAGCAGTACTTC
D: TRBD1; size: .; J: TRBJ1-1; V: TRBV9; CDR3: CASSPLGARQGHTEAFF; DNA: TGTGCCAGCAGCCCCCTAGGCGCGAGACAGGGACACACTGAAGCTTTCTTT
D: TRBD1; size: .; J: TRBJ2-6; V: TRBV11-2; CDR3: CASSLTTGGNVLTF; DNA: TGTGCCAGCAGCTTAACGACAGGGGGCAACGTCCTGACTTTC
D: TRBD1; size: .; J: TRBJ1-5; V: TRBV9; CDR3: CASSVTGTENQPQHF; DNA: TGTGCCAGCAGCGTCACCGGGACAGAAAATCAGCCCCAGCATTTT
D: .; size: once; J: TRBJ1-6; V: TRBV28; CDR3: CASTAGHNSPLHF; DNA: TGTGCCAGCACCGCAGGGCATAATTCACCCCTCCACTTT
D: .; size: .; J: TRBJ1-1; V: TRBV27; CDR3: CASSIWGNTEAFF; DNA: TGTGCCAGCAGCATTTGGGGGAACACTGAAGCTTTCTTT
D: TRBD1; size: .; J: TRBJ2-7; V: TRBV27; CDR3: CASSLDMGQGAREQYF; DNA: TGTGCCAGCAGTTTAGATATGGGACAGGGGGCTCGGGAGCAGTACTTC
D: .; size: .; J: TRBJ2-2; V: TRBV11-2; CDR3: CASSLRPGSGELFF; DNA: TGTGCCAGCAGCTTACGTCCAGGGTCCGGGGAGCTGTTTTTT
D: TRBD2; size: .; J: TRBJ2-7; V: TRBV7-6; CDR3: CASRYTGTSGRIPSYEQYF; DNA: TGTGCCAGCAGATACACCGGGACTAGCGGGAGGATCCCCTCCTACGAGCAGTACTTC
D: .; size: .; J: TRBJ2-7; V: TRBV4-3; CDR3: CASSPGLAGPEQYF; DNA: TGCGCCAGCAGCCCAGGCCTGGCGGGACCCGAGCAGTACTTC
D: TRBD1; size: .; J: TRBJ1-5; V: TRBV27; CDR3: CAGTGLSNQPQHF; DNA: TGTGCCGGGACAGGGCTAAGCAATCAGCCCCAGCATTTT
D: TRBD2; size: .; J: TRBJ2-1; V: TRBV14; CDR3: CASNPGGAYNEQFF; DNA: TGTGCCAGCAACCCGGGGGGGGCCTACAATGAGCAGTTCTTC
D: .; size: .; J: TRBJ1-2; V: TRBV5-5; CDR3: CASSFTGGVYGYTF; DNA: TGTGCCAGCAGCTTTACCGGGGGTGTCTATGGCTACACCTTC
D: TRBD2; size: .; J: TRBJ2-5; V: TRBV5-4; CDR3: CASSGGDRPIRTQYF; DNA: TGTGCCAGCAGCGGGGGGGACCGACCAATACGGACCCAGTACTTC
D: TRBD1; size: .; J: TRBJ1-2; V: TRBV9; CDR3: CASSVSPGQYNGYTF; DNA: TGTGCCAGCAGCGTCTCCCCGGGACAGTACAATGGCTACACCTTC
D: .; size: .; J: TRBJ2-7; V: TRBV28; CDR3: CASTALRRGGYEQYF; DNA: TGTGCCAGCACCGCGCTTCGGAGGGGGGGGTACGAGCAGTACTTC